The rows below give T cell receptor beta chains drawn from one sample of a study of a mutant IDH1 vaccine in newly diagnosed glioma. Clones were sequenced by immunoSEQ multiplex PCR, and TCRdb holds only the in-frame ones, with some missing. The sample includes approximately 40,000 clones, around 84% seen only once; the top ten take about 2.3%. Which antigens these TCRs recognize remains unknown. The sample consisted of PBMCs, taken from a glioma patient whose treatment included an IDH1 peptide vaccine. These receptors came from a man aged 40-49 years with glioma. CDR3s include the opening cysteine and the closing phenylalanine or tryptophan. D genes are given only for firm matches.

NA	TRBV9	CASSVGDRRADTQYF
TRBD1	TRBV5-6	CASSYGQGDYPQHF
TRBD2	TRBV18	CASSPVPSGVYEQYF
NA	TRBV1	CTSSKLAGVYEQYF
NA	TRBV11-1	CASSPSNNQPQHF
TRBD2	TRBV7-2	CASSSGLDLKTQYF
NA	TRBV27	CASSLVMAGVPEAFF
NA	TRBV7-9	CASRQSPGSLVQYF
NA	TRBV18	CASSRETGTPYEQYF
TRBD1	TRBV7-8	CASSSRTGGNQPQHF
NA	TRBV6-4	CASSLEELRSGNTIYF
NA	TRBV14	CASSPRQGGSEQFF
NA	TRBV10-1	CASRLEGIEQSHSGNTIYF
TRBD1	TRBV20-1	CSATGDYGYTF
NA	TRBV5-5	CASSGGGYEQYF
TRBD1	TRBV6-5	CASSYFGTGMNTEAFF
TRBD1	TRBV18	CASSPGTDLYGYTF
TRBD2	TRBV9	CASSVRTSGNTDTQYF
NA	TRBV6-5	CASSYSRGASGNTIYF
TRBD1	TRBV5-4	CASSGQGLGTEAFF
TRBD2	TRBV14	CASSQVLAGGNEQFF
NA	TRBV7-3	CASSATGHPHGYTF
NA	TRBV11-2	CATGTGGNTIYF
TRBD2	TRBV9	CASSVDAGGWGTDTQYF
TRBD1	TRBV7-9	CASSQQGSNQPQHF
NA	TRBV7-2	CASSQAGAREKLFF
TRBD2	TRBV5-4	CASSLGGRAGETQYF
NA	TRBV5-1	CASSSGESNQPQHF
NA	TRBV6-5	CASSYSRPPAGNEQFF
NA	TRBV29-1	CSVIANELGSQETQYF
NA	TRBV28	CASSSGQTDEKLFF
NA	TRBV5-8	CASSPGKFYSGNTIYF
TRBD2	TRBV9	CASRGGLAGGGQFF
TRBD2	TRBV7-9	CASSTTGTSGMETQYF
TRBD1	TRBV5-1	CASSLDTGAGNTIYF
TRBD2	TRBV5-1	CASSLEGREDIQYF
TRBD1	TRBV5-1	CASSLDRGNSGGYTF
NA	TRBV15	CATSRDQGPQHF
NA	TRBV5-6	CASSLVVQTQYF
TRBD2	TRBV18	CASSPRRETYEQYF
NA	TRBV6-1	CASSEGQPQETQYF
TRBD1	TRBV5-4	CASSLSIGTGRVNTEAFF
NA	TRBV10-3	CAISEASARADLETQYF
NA	TRBV10-3	CAISGGSQETQYF
TRBD1	TRBV25-1	CASSELARGLYEQYF
TRBD2	TRBV9	CASSVVTSGMGEQYF
NA	TRBV6-5	CASTGDRTGELFF
NA	TRBV18	CASSPTQQETQYF
NA	TRBV19	CASSMGGVTEAFF
TRBD2	TRBV6-6	CASTPGLAVPGELFF
NA	TRBV27	CASSLGQPYEQYF
NA	TRBV5-6	CASSFEVESGYTF